The entry below gives a single T cell receptor (beta chain) sequence along with its context. Sequenced by immunoSEQ multiplex PCR; TCRdb stores in-frame clones only, minus some. Among some 200,000 clones, over 85% were seen once, and the ten largest hold over 1.3%. The sample comes from a study of control samples from healthy donors and cancer patients. Looked up from germline, CDR1 is MNHEY and CDR2 is SMNVEV (reference sequence). There are 15 residues in the CDR3. V lost 6 bases and J lost 8, with 17 bases in between. The sequencing input was blood. This TCR came from a man aged 18 to 30 in good health. The chain uses TRBV27 and TRBJ1-6; a possible D gene is TRBD1 (5 bases). The CDR3 loop is CASRDRARVDSPLHF. The CDR3 nucleotides are TGTGCCAGCAGGGATAGGGCCAGGGTTGATTCACCCCTCCACTTT.